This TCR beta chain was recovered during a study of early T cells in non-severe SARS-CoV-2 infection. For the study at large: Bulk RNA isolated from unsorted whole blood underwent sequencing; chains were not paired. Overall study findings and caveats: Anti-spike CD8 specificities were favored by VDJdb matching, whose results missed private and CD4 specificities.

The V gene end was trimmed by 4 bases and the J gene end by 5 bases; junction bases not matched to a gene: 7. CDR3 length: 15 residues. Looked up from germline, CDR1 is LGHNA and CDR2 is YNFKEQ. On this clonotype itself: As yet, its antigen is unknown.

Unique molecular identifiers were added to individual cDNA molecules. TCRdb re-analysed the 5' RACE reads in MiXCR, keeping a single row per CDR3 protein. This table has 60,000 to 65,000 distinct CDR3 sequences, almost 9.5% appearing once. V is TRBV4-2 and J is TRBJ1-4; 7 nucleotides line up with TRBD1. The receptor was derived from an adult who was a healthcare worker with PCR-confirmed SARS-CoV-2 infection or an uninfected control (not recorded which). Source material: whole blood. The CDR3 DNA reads TGTGCCAGCAGCCCCCCAGGGGGGGGGAATGAAAAACTGTTTTTT. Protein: CASSPPGGGNEKLFF.